The present T cell receptor (beta chain) was sequenced within a study of human T cells and chemical hapten exposure. Study-level background: A 2 cm by 2 cm inner upper arm patch received 2% DPC for sensitization.

This clonotype was counted many times. What it binds is not known. The library tagged each cDNA molecule with unique molecular identifiers. One entry per CDR3 protein results from TCRdb running MiXCR on the RACE reads. The sample has around 33,000 distinct CDR3 sequences; roughly an eighth are singletons. The CDR3 sequence is 15 residues long. V was shortened by 4 bases and J by 0 bases, with 12 bases between the two germline ends. Germline V lookup: CDR1 SEHNR, CDR2 FQNEAQ (reference sequence). Time point denoted: pre-sensitization, week 0. The treatment here: therapeutic diphenylcyclopropenone sensitization with weekly scalp DPC. Total RNA extraction was carried out from unfractionated whole blood. Every donor had alopecia and was 18 to 70 years old; all were suitable for DPC. Study-level results: After DPC sensitization, TCRs above 1 in 1000 frequency showed no change.

Sequences were derived from whole blood, sampled in connection with sensitization to the hapten diphenylcyclopropenone (DPC). The sequence was collected from a woman in her forties with alopecia areata. Some clones in this sample may be carry-over from other donors' samples. The V call is TRBV7-9, the J call TRBJ1-2, with D maybe TRBD1 (5 bases). The CDR3 DNA reads TGTGCCAGCAGCTACGCCAGGGTTTCTAACTATGGCTACACCTTC. Amino acid sequence: CASSYARVSNYGYTF.